Included here is one TCR beta chain sequence, with context. Its recognized antigen is unknown. No base quality values were provided; no much bigger clone lies one nucleotide off. Libraries of naive CD8 T cells were built from anywhere between about 19,000 and 1,000,000 sorted cells, with 10%, 30% or 50% of the purified RNA used. Naive CD8 T cells were FACS-sorted as CD8+CD4-CCR7+CD45RA+ on a BD FACSAria II into RLT Plus buffer. To test detection sensitivity, Jurkat RNA equal to approximately 10 TCR copies was added to samples of roughly 18,000-1,100,000 naive CD8 T cells. Enrichment of CD8 T cells was performed with RosetteSep CD8+ T Cell Enrichment Cocktail and Ficoll-Paque, after which ACK red cell lysis was carried out. CDR1 and CDR2 (DFQATT, SNEGSKA) derive from the germline V gene (reference sequence). Relative to germline, V is 5 bases shorter and J is 3 bases shorter, with 10 bases between their ends. The CDR3 covers 12 residues, taking in both the cysteine and the phenylalanine. The DNA shown is the 36-base CDR3, in frame from base 1.

These data originate in a study of molecular identifiers for immune sequencing clone quantification listed by TCRdb under 2018. As for the study more broadly: For a replicate experiment, the RNA from either 20,000 or 100,000 naive CD8 T cells was divided into five aliquots, and four of those aliquots went on to sequencing. This methods study benchmarked molecular-identifier clustering-based TCR repertoire sequencing (MIDCIRS) and TCR RNA copy counting, using CD8 T cells to do so. Broader findings and caveats from the paper: In CMV-specific effector cells, over 97% of molecules were held by clones above 20 RNA copies, whereas under 1% of molecules were held by such clones in naive cells. A single cell's worth of spiked-in Jurkat TCR RNA was reported detectable even among around 970,000 naive CD8 T cells. Highly expanded clone sizes could be underestimated because identical TCR molecules may share a barcode. Modeling estimated 3 to 3.5 recovered TCR RNA copies per cell, compared with about 10 by digital PCR, which implies 25% to 30% capture efficiency. The naive libraries included spiked-in Jurkat TCR RNA (roughly nine copies' worth), and this RNA is not part of the donor repertoire. When barcode sub-clustering was left out, chimeric consensus sequences inflated TCR diversity, with chimeras reaching as high as 47%.

Library method: PCR. Sequencing took place on a NextSeq 500. Bulk TCR libraries were generated as previously described, with the TCR primers listed in Table S5 used. Total RNA was purified with the Qiagen AllPrep DNA/RNA kit. Reads from multiple sequencing runs of the same library were pooled before analysis. The source study handled its data this way. Reads were retained only if an exact TCR constant sequence was present, and the retained reads were trimmed to 150 nt and grouped according to their 12-nt molecular barcodes. Reads inside each barcode group were sub-clustered using a 15% Levenshtein threshold, and a quality-weighted consensus sequence was constructed for each RNA molecule. Non-functional sequences were discarded, and so were lower-count sequences lying one edit away from another sequence. Barcode sub-clusters with fewer than 20% of the maximum read count were removed, based on fitting two negative binomial distributions. The raw public reads went through TCRdb reprocessing: fastp at Q25, MiXCR clone calling, in-frame beta chains kept. Identical CDR3 protein sequences are pooled into one entry, listed with their most common genes and DNA. It is TCRdb's table, rather than the study itself, that gives the V and J calls and clone size. This sample holds 37,000 or so distinct CDR3 sequences; 24% were observed only once. Around 0.98% of the sample lies in the top ten.

This clonotype was obtained from a human donor in good health. Some libraries in this study had Jurkat cell RNA spiked in. The rearrangement joined TRBV20-1 to TRBJ2-5; confidence is insufficient to name the D gene. The source material was naive CD8+ T cells from blood, with Jurkat cell RNA spiked in. Taken with the paper, the label for cell subset or site translates to: FACS-sorted CD8+CD4-CCR7+CD45RA+ naive T cells. The CDR3 here reads CSALGLEETQYF. Read as DNA, the sequence is TGCAGTGCTTTAGGATTGGAAGAGACCCAGTACTTC.